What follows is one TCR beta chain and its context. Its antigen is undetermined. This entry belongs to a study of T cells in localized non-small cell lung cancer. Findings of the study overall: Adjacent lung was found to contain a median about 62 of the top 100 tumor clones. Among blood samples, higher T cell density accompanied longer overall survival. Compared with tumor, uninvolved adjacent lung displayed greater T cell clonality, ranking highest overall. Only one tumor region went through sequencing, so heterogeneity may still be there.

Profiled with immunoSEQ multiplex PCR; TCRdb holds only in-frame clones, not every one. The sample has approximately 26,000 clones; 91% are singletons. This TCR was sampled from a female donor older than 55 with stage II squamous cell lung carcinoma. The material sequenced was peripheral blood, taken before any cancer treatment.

In DNA form, the CDR3 reads TGTGCCAGCAGTAGGCGCAGGGGCGGAACTGAAGCTTTCTTT. Translation: CASSRRRGGTEAFF. V gene TRBV27 combines with J gene TRBJ1-1, with D tentatively TRBD1 (6 bases). This CDR3 is 14 amino acids long. The V gene lost 5 bases and the J gene lost 5 bases, with 15 bases spanning the gap. Germline CDR1 and CDR2: MNHEY and SMNVEV (reference sequence).